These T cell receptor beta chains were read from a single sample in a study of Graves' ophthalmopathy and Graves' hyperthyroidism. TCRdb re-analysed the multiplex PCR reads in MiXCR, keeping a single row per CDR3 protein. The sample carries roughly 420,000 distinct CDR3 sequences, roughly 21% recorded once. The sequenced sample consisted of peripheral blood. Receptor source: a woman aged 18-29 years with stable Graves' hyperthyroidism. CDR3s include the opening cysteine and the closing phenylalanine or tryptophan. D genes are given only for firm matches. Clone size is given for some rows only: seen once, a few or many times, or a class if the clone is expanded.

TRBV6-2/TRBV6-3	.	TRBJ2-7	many	TGTGCCAGCACCACTACTTTATTCTCGGAGTTCTCCTACGAGCAGTACTTC	CASTTTLFSEFSYEQYF
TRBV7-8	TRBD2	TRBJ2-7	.	TGTGCCAGCAGCTTAGTACTAGCGGGAGGGCCTGGCGAGCAGTACTTC	CASSLVLAGGPGEQYF
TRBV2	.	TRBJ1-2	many	TGTGCCAGCAGTGCCCGCGGGGCATATGGCTACACCTTC	CASSARGAYGYTF
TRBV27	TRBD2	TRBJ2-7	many	TGTGCCAGCAGTTTTAGCGGGACCTACGAGCAGTACTTC	CASSFSGTYEQYF
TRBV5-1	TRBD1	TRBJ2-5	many	TGCGCCAGCAGTACTCACTACAGGGGGCAAGAGACCCAGTACTTC	CASSTHYRGQETQYF
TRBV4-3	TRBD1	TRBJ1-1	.	TGCGCCAACAGCCCGAACGGACAGGCGAACACTGAAGCTTTCTTT	CANSPNGQANTEAFF
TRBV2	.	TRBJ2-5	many	TGTGCCAGCAGGCTTTCGGAGACCCAGTACTTC	CASRLSETQYF
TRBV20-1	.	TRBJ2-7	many	TGCAGTGCTAGACAGCGGCACTACGAGCAGTACTTC	CSARQRHYEQYF
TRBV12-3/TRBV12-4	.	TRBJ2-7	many	TGTGCCAGCAGTCCCAATAGGCTTAGCTCCGAGCAGTACTTC	CASSPNRLSSEQYF
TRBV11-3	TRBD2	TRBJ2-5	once	TGTGCCAGCAGCTTAGATGGGGCTAGCGGGCCCCAAGAGACCCAGTACTTC	CASSLDGASGPQETQYF
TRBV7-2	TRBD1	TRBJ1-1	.	TGTGCCAGCAGCTTAGAGGGGTCAGGGGGTCGGGCTTTCTTT	CASSLEGSGGRAFF
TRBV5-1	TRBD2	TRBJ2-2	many	TGCGCCAGCAGCCTTATCAGGGGACTAGCAGTCGGGGAGCTGTTTTTT	CASSLIRGLAVGELFF
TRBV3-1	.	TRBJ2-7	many	TGTGCCAGCAGCCACCGGGACCTTGAGAGGGGGCAGTACTTC	CASSHRDLERGQYF
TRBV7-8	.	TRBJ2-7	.	TGTGCCAGCAGCTTCGCAGGGCGAACCTACGAGCAGTACTTC	CASSFAGRTYEQYF
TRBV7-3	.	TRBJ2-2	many	TGTGCCAGCTCCGAGAACACCGGGGAGCTGTTTTTT	CASSENTGELFF
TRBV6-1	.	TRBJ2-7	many	TGTGCCAGCAGTGCGCGACAGGACGAGCAGTACTTC	CASSARQDEQYF
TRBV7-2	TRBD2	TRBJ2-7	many	TGTGCCAGCAGCCCCCGCCGACTAGCGGGAGGGCCGAGAGAGCAGTACTTC	CASSPRRLAGGPREQYF
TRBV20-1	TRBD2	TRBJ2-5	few	TGCAGTGCAGCTGACGGGGGGGGGGTACAAGAGACCCAGTACTTC	CSAADGGGVQETQYF
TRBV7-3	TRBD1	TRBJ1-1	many	TGTGCCAGCAGCTTAAATAGTCAGGGGGCGGCTTTCTTT	CASSLNSQGAAFF
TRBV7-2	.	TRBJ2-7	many	TGTGCCAGCAGCCCGCAAGCGGTGATCTCCTACGAGCAGTACTTC	CASSPQAVISYEQYF
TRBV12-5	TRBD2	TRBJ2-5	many	TGTGCTAGTGGTTTGGTCCTTCGCGGGAGGGCCTCCACGACCCAGTACTTC	CASGLVLRGRASTTQYF
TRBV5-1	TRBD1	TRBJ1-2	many	TGCGCCAGCAGCTTTAACCGGGACAGGGGGATCTATGGCTACACCTTC	CASSFNRDRGIYGYTF
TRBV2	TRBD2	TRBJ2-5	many	TGTGCCAGCATGATGGCGGGAGGGGTGACCCAGTACTTC	CASMMAGGVTQYF
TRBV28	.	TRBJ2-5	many	TGTGCCAGCAGTTTGGAAACGGAGACCCAGTACTTC	CASSLETETQYF
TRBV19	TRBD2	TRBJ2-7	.	TGTGCCAGTAGTATGGCTTCGGGAGGAACCTACGAGCAGTACTTC	CASSMASGGTYEQYF
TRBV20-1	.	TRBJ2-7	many	TGCAGTGCTAGAGGGGGAGGACCGGGCGAGCAGTACTTC	CSARGGGPGEQYF
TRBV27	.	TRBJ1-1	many	TGTGCCAGCAGTTTATTGAATACCGGGAGCACTGAAGCTTTCTTT	CASSLLNTGSTEAFF
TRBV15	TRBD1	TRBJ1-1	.	TGTGCCACCAGCAGAGATGGGACAGGGCGGAACCCTGGAGCTTTCTTT	CATSRDGTGRNPGAFF
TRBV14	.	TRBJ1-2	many	TGTGCCAGCAGCCAAGTCTTCGGTTTAAACTATGGCTACACCTTC	CASSQVFGLNYGYTF
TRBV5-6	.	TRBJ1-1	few	TGTGCCAGCAGCTTGGGGGAGTCGGGTTTCTCGAACACTGAAGCTTTCTTT	CASSLGESGFSNTEAFF
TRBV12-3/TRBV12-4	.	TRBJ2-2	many	TGTGCCAGCAGTTTGTCAATTAGGGCCGGGGAGCTGTTTTTT	CASSLSIRAGELFF
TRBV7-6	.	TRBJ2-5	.	TGTGCCAGCAATGTGCTGGGAGAGACCCAGTACTTC	CASNVLGETQYF
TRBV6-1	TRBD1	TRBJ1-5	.	TGTGCCAGCAGTGGGACAGGGGTTTATCAGCCCCAGCATTTT	CASSGTGVYQPQHF
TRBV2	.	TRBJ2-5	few	TGTGCCAGCAGGGGGCAAAAGGAGACCCAGTACTTC	CASRGQKETQYF
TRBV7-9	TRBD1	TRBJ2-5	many	TGTGCCAGCAGCTTCCCGGGACAGGCGAAGCAAGAGACCCAGTACTTC	CASSFPGQAKQETQYF
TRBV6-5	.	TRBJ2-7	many	TGTGCCAGCAGTTACAGGTGGGACGGGCAGTACTTC	CASSYRWDGQYF
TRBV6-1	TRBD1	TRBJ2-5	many	TGTGCCAGCAGTGAAGGGGACAGGGTGGGGGAGACCCAGTACTTC	CASSEGDRVGETQYF
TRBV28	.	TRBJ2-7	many	TGTGCCAGCGCCTCCGGGACGGTCTCCTACGAGCAGTACTTC	CASASGTVSYEQYF
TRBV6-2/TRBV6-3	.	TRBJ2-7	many	TGTGCCAGCTTACCTACCAAACCCTACGAGCAGTACTTC	CASLPTKPYEQYF
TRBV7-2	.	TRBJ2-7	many	TGTGCCAGCAGCTTACGACAGTCGGGCTACGAGCAGTACTTC	CASSLRQSGYEQYF
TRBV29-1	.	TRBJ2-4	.	TGCAGCGTTGAAGATGGGCGTCAGGGGGGGGACATTCAGTACTTC	CSVEDGRQGGDIQYF
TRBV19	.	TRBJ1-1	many	TGTGCCAGTTCAGCCCTGAACACTGAAGCTTTCTTT	CASSALNTEAFF
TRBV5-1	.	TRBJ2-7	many	TGCGCCAGCAGCTTGGATAGGGGGTCGGCCGAGCAGTACTTC	CASSLDRGSAEQYF
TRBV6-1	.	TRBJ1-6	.	TGTTCCAGCAGTCCCTTCGGGGACACCTTCTATAATTCACCCCTTCACTTT	CSSSPFGDTFYNSPLHF
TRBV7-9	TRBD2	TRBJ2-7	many	TGTGCCAGCAGCGAACTACTAGCGAACTACTACGAGCAGTACTTC	CASSELLANYYEQYF
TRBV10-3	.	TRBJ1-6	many	TGTGCCCCGTCCGGGACACCGGATTCACCCCTCCACTTT	CAPSGTPDSPLHF
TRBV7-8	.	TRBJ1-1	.	TGTGCCAGCAGCCTCGACAGGCCTGAAGCTTTCTTT	CASSLDRPEAFF
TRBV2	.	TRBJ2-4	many	TGTGCCAGCAGTGGAAACCACATGCCTTTAGCCAAAAACATTCAGTACTTC	CASSGNHMPLAKNIQYF
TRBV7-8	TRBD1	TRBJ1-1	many	TGTGCCAGCAGTCCGACCGGGACAGGGAACACTGAAGCTTTCTTT	CASSPTGTGNTEAFF
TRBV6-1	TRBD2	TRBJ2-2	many	TGTGCCAGCATCGTCCTAGCGGGGGTTTCGACCGGGGAGCTGTTTTTT	CASIVLAGVSTGELFF
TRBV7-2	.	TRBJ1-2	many	TGTGCCAGCAGCTCCGTCGGGGGGGACTATGGCTACACCTTC	CASSSVGGDYGYTF
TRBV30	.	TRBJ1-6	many	TGTGCCTGGAGTCGACAGGATGAGACCTCACCCCTCCACTTT	CAWSRQDETSPLHF
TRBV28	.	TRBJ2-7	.	TGTGCCAGCAGTTTATGGGCGATGGGGGGTCACGAGCAGTACTTC	CASSLWAMGGHEQYF
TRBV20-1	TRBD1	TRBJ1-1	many	TGCAGTGCTAGCGACAGGGGGATGAACACTGAAGCTTTCTTT	CSASDRGMNTEAFF
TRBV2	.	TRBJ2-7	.	TGTGCCAGCAAGGTGGGCGAGCAGTACTTC	CASKVGEQYF